Below are 26 T cell receptor beta chains sequenced from a single sample in a study of blood T cell repertoires in COVID-19. Sequencing used immunoSEQ multiplex PCR; TCRdb keeps in-frame clones, though not all of them. The sample holds fewer than 65,000 clones; around 80% are singletons and the top ten take about 25%. The sample consisted of peripheral blood. The receptors here all came from an older man with acute or convalescent COVID-19.

This chain joins TRBV11-1 and TRBJ2-7; 9 bases fit TRBD2. Germline V gene data show CDR1 as SGHAT and CDR2 as FQDESV (reference sequence). V was pared by 6 bases and J by 0 bases, with 3 bases of the junction left unmatched. This CDR3 spans 14 amino acids. The CDR3 reads CASRLAGLSYEQYF. DNA of the CDR3: TGTGCCAGCAGACTAGCGGGCCTCTCCTACGAGCAGTACTTC.

J is TRBJ2-2 and V is TRBV29-1; weak D call: TRBD1 (6 bases). The length of the CDR3 is 14 residues. Germline CDR1 and CDR2: SQVTM and ANQGSEA. Trimming removed 4 bases at V and 6 bases at J, with 15 bases between. CDR3 amino acids: CSVAHRTVPGELFF. CDR3 DNA: TGCAGCGTTGCGCACAGGACAGTACCCGGGGAGCTGTTTTTT.

This sequence joins TRBV19 and TRBJ2-7; 8 nucleotides align to TRBD1. CDR3 length: 13 amino acids. With V trimmed by 6 bases and J by 3 bases, 4 bases remained unmatched. Germline-derived CDR1 and CDR2 are LNHDA and SQIVND (reference sequence). The CDR3 loop is CASSPGTGYEQYF. The CDR3 bases are TGTGCCAGTAGCCCCGGGACAGGCTACGAGCAGTACTTC.

This chain joins TRBV6-6 and TRBJ2-2, with TRBD1 as a possible D gene (6 bases). CDR3 length: 16 amino acids. Germline V gives CDR1 MNHNY, CDR2 SVGAGI (reference sequence). Deletions cut 8 bases from V and 5 bases from J, with 21 bases between. The CDR3 DNA is TGTGCCAGCGGTAAATCGATGGGACACACAACCGGGGAGCTGTTTTTT. It yields the protein CASGKSMGHTTGELFF.

The chain combines TRBV28 with TRBJ1-6; no clear D gene. The germline V gene encodes CDR1 MDHEN and CDR2 SYDVKM. The CDR3 is 13 amino acids. V was trimmed by 5 bases and J by 10 bases, leaving 12 bases between them. CDR3 coding DNA: TGTGCCAGCAGTCTTACAAGTCGATCACCCCTCCACTTT. Its translation is CASSLTSRSPLHF.

J is TRBJ2-2 and V is TRBV7-8, with 12 bases identical to TRBD1. This CDR3 is 18 amino acids long. Germline V lookup: CDR1 SGHVS, CDR2 FQNEAQ. The ends lost 5 bases at V and 3 bases at J; junction bases unmatched: 10. CDR3 in DNA: TGTGCCAGCAGCCCAGGGGGACAGGGGGCGGGGGACACCGGGGAGCTGTTTTTT. It codes for CASSPGGQGAGDTGELFF.

This clone was seen more than once but under ten times. The chain recombines TRBV4-1 with TRBJ2-1; 13 nucleotides line up with TRBD2. Losses at the gene ends were 2 bases for V and 2 bases for J; bases not matched to a gene: 3. CDR1 and CDR2 (germline): MGHRA, YSYEKL. The CDR3 totals 17 residues. CDR3 sequence (DNA): TGCGCCAGCAGCCAAAGACTAGCGGGGGGTGCCTACAATGAGCAGTTCTTC. Translated, it gives CASSQRLAGGAYNEQFF.

J is TRBJ1-1 and V is TRBV11-2; TRBD1 matches 7 bases. The CDR3 covers 14 residues. V lost 3 bases and J lost 5; bases outside the gene matches: 6. Germline V gene sequence: CDR1 SGHAT, CDR2 FQNNGV. CDR3 sequence (DNA): TGTGCCAGCAGCTTGGCTCAGGGGGGAACTGAAGCTTTCTTT. Its protein product is CASSLAQGGTEAFF.

This rearrangement joins TRBV5-6 to TRBJ1-2; 7 bases are a match to TRBD1. The CDR3 covers 15 residues. In germline, CDR1 is SGHDT, CDR2 YYEEEE. Trimming at V came to 4 bases and at J to 1 base, leaving 7 bases not matched to a gene. For the CDR3, the DNA is TGTGCCAGCAGCCCTAGGTACAGGGGTAACTATGGCTACACCTTC. This translates into CASSPRYRGNYGYTF. Looking up the rest from reference TRBV5-6 and TRBJ1-2 gives the full variable domain: DAGVTQSPTHLIKTRGQQVTLRCSPKSGHDTVSWYQQALGQGPQFIFQYYEEEERQRGNFPDRFSGHQFPNYSSELNVNALLLGDSALYLCASSPRYRGNYGYTFGSGTRLTVV.

This clone was observed a handful of times. J is TRBJ1-1 and V is TRBV6-2 or TRBV6-3; D might be TRBD1 (5 bases). V lost 0 bases to trimming and J lost 1 base, with 6 bases between them. Germline CDR1 MNHEY, CDR2 SVGEGT. This CDR3 contains 14 residues. CDR3: CASSYSGGNTEAFF. In DNA form, the CDR3 reads TGTGCCAGCAGTTACTCGGGGGGGAACACTGAAGCTTTCTTT.

J is TRBJ2-2 and V is TRBV28; D gene ambiguous. CDR3 size: 11 residues. The germline V and J ends were trimmed by 7 bases and 3 bases, with 3 bases remaining between them. The V gene's germline CDR1 is MDHEN and CDR2 SYDVKM. CDR3 sequence reads: CASTDTGELFF. Here the CDR3 DNA reads TGTGCCAGCACGGACACCGGGGAGCTGTTTTTT.

The chain joins TRBV6-5 to TRBJ2-3, with TRBD1 identical over 8 bases. The CDR3 length is 15 residues. Germline V gene lookup returns CDR1 MNHEY and CDR2 SVGAGI. Trimming cost V 4 bases and J 4 bases; bases outside gene matches: 7. As DNA, the CDR3 is TGTGCCAGCAGTTTCAGGGGGCGCGGGCCAGATACGCAGTATTTT. This translates into CASSFRGRGPDTQYF.

This chain connects TRBV4-2 to TRBJ2-2; D call uncertain. The CDR3 extends over 16 amino acids. V lost 0 bases to trimming and J lost 0 bases, with 8 bases between them. The germline V gene has CDR1 LGHNA and CDR2 YNFKEQ. The CDR3 region has the DNA TGTGCCAGCAGCCAAGATCTTCTAGCGAACACCGGGGAGCTGTTTTTT. As protein: CASSQDLLANTGELFF.

The CDR3, as DNA: TGTGCCAGCAGTTCTCGACAGGGCCTCTACGAGCAGTACTTC. Its protein product is CASSSRQGLYEQYF. J is TRBJ2-7 and V is TRBV27; 7 nucleotides match TRBD1. V shed 4 bases, J shed 3 bases, and the junction held 6 bases outside the gene matches. Germline CDR1 is MNHEY and CDR2 is SMNVEV (reference sequence). The CDR3 runs 14 residues.

The rearrangement uses TRBV18 and TRBJ2-5; the D gene is possibly TRBD1 (5 bases). The V and J ends lost 5 bases and 5 bases respectively, with 15 bases between them. Germline values: CDR1 KGHSH, CDR2 LQKENI. This CDR3 has 14 residues. CDR3: CASSTRQTGETQYF. In DNA form, the CDR3 reads TGTGCCAGCTCAACCAGACAGACCGGGGAGACCCAGTACTTC.

The table lists this clone with a count of one. The chain employs TRBV9 and TRBJ2-5; D is unresolved. Trimming cost V 2 bases and J 5 bases, with 22 bases left between them. CDR1 and CDR2 from the germline V gene are SGDLS and YYNGEE. The CDR3 runs 17 residues. The CDR3 loop reads CASSVRQASIVRETQYF. For the CDR3, the DNA is TGTGCCAGCAGCGTCAGGCAGGCGAGCATCGTTCGGGAGACCCAGTACTTC.

The chain combines TRBV10-3 with TRBJ2-2; TRBD1 matches at 9 bases. Trimming cost V 7 bases and J 6 bases; bases outside gene matches: 6. The V gene's germline CDR1 is ENHRY and CDR2 SYGVKD. This CDR3 is built from 14 residues. CDR3 in DNA: TGTGCCATCAAGAGGGACAGGGATTCCGGGGAGCTGTTTTTT. The encoded protein is CAIKRDRDSGELFF.

This chain uses TRBV28 with TRBJ2-7; tentative D call: TRBD1 (6 bases). Trimming shortened V by 2 bases and J by 2 bases, and 13 bases separated the two germline ends. This CDR3 comprises 15 residues. Germline-derived CDR1 and CDR2 are MDHEN and SYDVKM. The CDR3 sequence is CASSLETGATYEQYF. Here the CDR3 DNA reads TGTGCCAGCAGTTTAGAGACAGGTGCCACCTACGAGCAGTACTTC.

V and J are TRBV29-1 and TRBJ1-1; D not resolved. Trimming stripped 4 bases from V and 0 bases from J, with 12 bases between. The CDR3 consists of 14 residues. CDR1 is SQVTM and CDR2 is ANQGSEA in the germline V gene. The CDR3: CSVVAQFMNTEAFF. Here the CDR3 DNA reads TGCAGCGTTGTGGCACAGTTCATGAACACTGAAGCTTTCTTT.

This chain joins TRBV2 and TRBJ2-5, with D perhaps matching TRBD2 (5 bases). Germline V gene lookup returns CDR1 SNHLY and CDR2 FYNNEI. The germline V and J ends were trimmed by 6 bases and 5 bases, with 22 bases remaining between them. This CDR3 has 16 amino acids. The DNA for the CDR3 is TGTGCCAGCAGGACCGGTCTTGGCGGGTCCGGGGAGACCCAGTACTTC. Translating gives CASRTGLGGSGETQYF.

The chain uses TRBV5-4 and TRBJ2-2, with D hard to call. CDR1 and CDR2 (germline): SGHNT, YYREEE (reference sequence). V gave up 2 bases and J gave up 2 bases, with 7 bases separating them. The CDR3 is made up of 14 amino acids. The CDR3 region has the DNA TGTGCCAGCAGCTTTCGGGTAAACACCGGGGAGCTGTTTTTT. Protein product: CASSFRVNTGELFF.

This clone has just one count. V is TRBV11-3 and J is TRBJ2-3; D remains unclear. The CDR3 length is 14 residues. V was trimmed by 3 bases and J by 0 bases, leaving 7 bases between them. Germline-derived CDR1 and CDR2 are SGHNT and YENEEA. The CDR3 nucleotides are TGTGCCAGCAGCTTTGCGTCTAGCACAGATACGCAGTATTTT. As protein: CASSFASSTDTQYF.

J is TRBJ2-1 and V is TRBV2; TRBD2 is a possible D gene (7 bases). The V gene lost 5 bases and the J gene lost 12 bases, with 11 bases spanning the gap. The CDR3 contains 11 residues. The germline CDR1 and CDR2 sequences are SNHLY and FYNNEI. The CDR3 DNA is TGTGCCAGCAGTACAGGGAGGGGGCAGTTCTTC. It is translated as CASSTGRGQFF.

The chain couples TRBV29-1 to TRBJ2-7, with TRBD1 matching over 8 bases. J gave up 2 bases and V 1 base, and 7 bases lay outside the gene matches. Germline V CDR1 and CDR2: SQVTM, ANQGSEA. The CDR3 consists of 15 residues. The CDR3, as DNA: TGCAGCGTTGAAGCCGGGACAGGTTTAGCCTACGAGCAGTACTTC. Protein product: CSVEAGTGLAYEQYF.

The V gene is TRBV3-1 (or the pseudogene TRBV3-2), the J gene TRBJ2-7; 7 bases map to TRBD1. The CDR3 has 14 amino acids. Germline assignment: CDR1 LGHDT and CDR2 YNNKEL (reference sequence). The J segment lost 1 base and the V segment lost 2 bases, leaving 2 bases of the junction unmatched. This CDR3 reads CASSQLTGSYEQYF. The CDR3 DNA reads TGTGCCAGCAGCCAACTGACAGGGTCCTACGAGCAGTACTTC.

V and J are TRBV5-1 and TRBJ2-5, with 11 bases fitting TRBD2. The CDR3 loop spans 16 amino acids. Germline V gives CDR1 SGHRS, CDR2 YFSETQ. Germline trimming cut 2 bases from V and 4 bases from J; bases unmatched to any gene: 7. Here the CDR3 DNA reads TGCGCCAGCAGCTTAGGACTAGCGGGTGAGGGAGAGACCCAGTACTTC. Protein: CASSLGLAGEGETQYF. Full variable domain (rest looked up from reference TRBV5-1 and TRBJ2-5): KAGVTQTPRYLIKTRGQQVTLSCSPISGHRSVSWYQQTPGQGLQFLFEYFSETQRNKGNFPGRFSGRQFSNSRSEMNVSTLELGDSALYLCASSLGLAGEGETQYFGPGTRLLVL.